The T cell receptor beta chain described here comes from a study of T cells in Graves' hyperthyroidism and ophthalmopathy. The wider study: Peripheral blood was taken when the disease was first diagnosed, before any treatment began.

Unmatched junction bases numbered 11, after V lost 4 bases and J lost 8 bases. This CDR3 is built from 15 residues. Germline CDR1 reads MNHNS; CDR2 reads SASEGT. Amplification of TCR beta CDR3 regions was performed using RNA transcripts as template. A set of HTBI primers served as the primers for a first-round RT-PCR of the TCR CDR3. MiXCR, applied by TCRdb to the multiplex PCR reads, yields one record per CDR3 protein. The sample records 500,000 or so distinct CDR3 sequences, approximately 16% being singletons. This clonotype turned up a few times. Antigen unknown. Patients showing uncontrolled infection, other autoimmune disease, pregnancy or lactation were ineligible. Source material for PBMCs was over 7.5 ml fresh peripheral blood. General study points: In the blood, most expanded thyroid clonotypes above 0.001 appeared as well.

The J gene is TRBJ1-2, the V gene TRBV6-1; 9 bases agree with TRBD1. The TCR was taken from a woman aged 30 to 39 with Graves' ophthalmopathy. Sequenced: blood. CDR3 DNA sequence: TGTGCCAGCAGTGCCGACAGGGGGGCGACGGGAGGCTACACCTTC. Amino acids: CASSADRGATGGYTF.